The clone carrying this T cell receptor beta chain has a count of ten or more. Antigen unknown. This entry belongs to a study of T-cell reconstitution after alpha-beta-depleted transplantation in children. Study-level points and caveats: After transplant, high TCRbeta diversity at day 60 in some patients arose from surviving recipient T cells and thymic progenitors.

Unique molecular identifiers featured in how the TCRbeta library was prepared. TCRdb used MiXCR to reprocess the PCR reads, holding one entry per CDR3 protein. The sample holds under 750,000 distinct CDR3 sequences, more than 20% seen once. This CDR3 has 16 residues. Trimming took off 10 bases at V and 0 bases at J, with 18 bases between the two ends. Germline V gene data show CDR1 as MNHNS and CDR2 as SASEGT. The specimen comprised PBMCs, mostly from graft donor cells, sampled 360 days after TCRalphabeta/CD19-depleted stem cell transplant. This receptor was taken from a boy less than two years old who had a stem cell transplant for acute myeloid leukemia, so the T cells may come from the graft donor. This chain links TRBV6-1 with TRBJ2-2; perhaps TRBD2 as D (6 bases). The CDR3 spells CATIRPTRSNTGELFF. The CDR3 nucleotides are TGTGCCACCATCCGGCCGACTAGGTCGAACACCGGGGAGCTGTTTTTT.